This entry lists 5 T cell receptor beta chains sequenced from one sample in a study of T-cell reconstitution after alpha-beta-depleted transplantation in children. For TCRbeta, the library was prepared with unique molecular identifiers. MiXCR, run by TCRdb on the PCR reads, gives a single entry per CDR3 protein. In the table there are 250,000 to 350,000 distinct CDR3 sequences, 9.9% of which are singletons. The sequenced sample was PBMCs from the stem cell graft donor, obtained from the stem cell graft. These receptors were collected from a human donor who donated a stem cell graft to a child with SCID.

The chain carries TRBV5-1 and TRBJ2-3; 7 bases match TRBD1. The V gene's germline CDR1 is SGHRS and CDR2 YFSETQ. Trimming removed 1 base from V and 1 base from J; junction bases left unmatched: 6. The CDR3 totals 16 residues. The CDR3 loop reads CASSLKRQGRTDTQYF. CDR3 in DNA: TGCGCCAGCAGCTTGAAGAGACAGGGACGCACAGATACGCAGTATTTT.

The chain employs TRBV6-2 or TRBV6-3 and TRBJ2-7; D gene unclear. From germline, CDR1 is MNHEY and CDR2 SVGEGT. The V gene lost 0 bases and the J gene lost 1 base, with 10 bases spanning the gap. This CDR3 region has 15 residues. CDR3 amino acids: CASSYSLATSYEQYF. The CDR3 DNA reads as TGTGCCAGCAGTTACTCTCTCGCAACTTCCTACGAGCAGTACTTC.

This clonotype was counted a few times. This chain links TRBV18 with TRBJ1-2; 8 nucleotides agree with TRBD1. CDR1 is KGHSH and CDR2 is LQKENI in the germline V gene. The CDR3 has 14 amino acids. V gave up 3 bases and J gave up 3 bases; unmatched junction bases: 3. CDR3 sequence: CASSPGTGDYGYTF. DNA for the CDR3: TGTGCCAGCTCACCCGGGACAGGCGACTATGGCTACACCTTC.

The J gene is TRBJ1-1, the V gene TRBV6-6; 7 bases align to TRBD1. The germline V gene has CDR1 MNHNY and CDR2 SVGAGI (reference sequence). There are 12 residues in the CDR3. With 7 bases clipped from V and 11 bases from J, the junction kept 10 bases outside the gene matches. Here the CDR3 DNA reads TGTGCCAGCACCAGGACAGGTGAGGTGGCTTTCTTT. Amino acids: CASTRTGEVAFF.

This clonotype was picked up many times. The chain recombines TRBV7-2 with TRBJ2-2, with a weak D call TRBD2 (7 bases). The CDR3 is 16 amino acids. Germline loops: CDR1 SGHTA, CDR2 FQGNSA. Between the trimmed V and J ends, which lost 5 bases and 6 bases, there was a span of 19 bases. CDR3: CASSARLRGASGELFF. The CDR3 DNA reads TGTGCCAGCAGCGCCCGTCTCCGGGGGGCTTCCGGGGAGCTGTTTTTT.